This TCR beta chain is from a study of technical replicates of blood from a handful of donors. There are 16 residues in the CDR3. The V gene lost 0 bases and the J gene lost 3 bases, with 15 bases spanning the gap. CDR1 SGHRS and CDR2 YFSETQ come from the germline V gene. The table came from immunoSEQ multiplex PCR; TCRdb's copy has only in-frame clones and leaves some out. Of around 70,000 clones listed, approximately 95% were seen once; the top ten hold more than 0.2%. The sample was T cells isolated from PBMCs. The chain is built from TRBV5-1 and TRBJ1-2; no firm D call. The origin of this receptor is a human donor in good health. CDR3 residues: CASSLDYAVGDYGYTF. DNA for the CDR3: TGCGCCAGCAGCTTGGATTACGCGGTAGGCGACTATGGCTACACCTTC.